This T cell receptor beta chain was obtained from a study of T cell responses to AZD1222 COVID-19 vaccine. Germline V gene lookup returns CDR1 SQVTM and CDR2 ANQGSEA. Trimming removed 1 base at V and 12 bases at J, with 13 bases between. CDR3 length equals 11 residues. Some clones are missing from TCRdb's copy, which holds only in-frame ones; the method was immunoSEQ multiplex PCR. The sample holds about 76,000 clones, around 89% seen once. The sample was peripheral blood, taken on day 0 of MenACWY control vaccination. This chain uses TRBV29-1 with TRBJ2-7, with D perhaps TRBD1 (5 bases). This TCR came from an adult in good health. The CDR3 DNA sequence: TGCAGCGTTGAAGTAGAGACAGTGGGGTACTTC. Protein sequence: CSVEVETVGYF.